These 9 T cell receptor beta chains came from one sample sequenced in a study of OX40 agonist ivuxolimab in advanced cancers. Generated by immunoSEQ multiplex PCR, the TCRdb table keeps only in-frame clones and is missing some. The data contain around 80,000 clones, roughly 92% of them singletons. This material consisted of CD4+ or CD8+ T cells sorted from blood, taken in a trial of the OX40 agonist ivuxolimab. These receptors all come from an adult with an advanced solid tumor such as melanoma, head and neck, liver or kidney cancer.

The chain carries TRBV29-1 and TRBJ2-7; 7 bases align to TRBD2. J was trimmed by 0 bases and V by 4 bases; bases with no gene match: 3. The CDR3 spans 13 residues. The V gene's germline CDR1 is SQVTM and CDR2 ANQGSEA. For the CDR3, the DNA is TGCAGCGTTGCCGCGGGGGTCTCCTACGAGCAGTACTTC. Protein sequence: CSVAAGVSYEQYF.

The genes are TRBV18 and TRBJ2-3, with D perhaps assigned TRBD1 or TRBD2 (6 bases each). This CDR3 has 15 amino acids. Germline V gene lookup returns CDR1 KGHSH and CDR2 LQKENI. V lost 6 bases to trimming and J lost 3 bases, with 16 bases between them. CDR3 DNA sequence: TGTGCCAGCTCCCCCTTTGAGGGGGGAACAGATACGCAGTATTTT. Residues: CASSPFEGGTDTQYF.

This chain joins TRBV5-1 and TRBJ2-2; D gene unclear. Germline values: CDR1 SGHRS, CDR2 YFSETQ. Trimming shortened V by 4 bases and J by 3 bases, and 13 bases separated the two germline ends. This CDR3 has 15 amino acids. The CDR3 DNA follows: TGCGCCAGCAGCCCCCGGAGCTCCGACACCGGGGAGCTGTTTTTT. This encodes CASSPRSSDTGELFF.

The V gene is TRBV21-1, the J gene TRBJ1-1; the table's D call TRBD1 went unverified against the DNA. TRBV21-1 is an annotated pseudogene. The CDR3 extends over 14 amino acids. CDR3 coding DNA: TGTGCCAGCAGCCAGGAATCACGACGAACTGAAGCTTTCTTT. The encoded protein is CASSQESRRTEAFF.

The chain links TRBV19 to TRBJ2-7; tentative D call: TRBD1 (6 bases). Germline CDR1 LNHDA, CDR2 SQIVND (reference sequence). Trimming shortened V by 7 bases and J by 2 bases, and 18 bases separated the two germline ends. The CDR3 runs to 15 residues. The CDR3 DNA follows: TGTGCCAGTAATAGTCTCGGACAGTTTACCTACGAGCAGTACTTC. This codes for CASNSLGQFTYEQYF.

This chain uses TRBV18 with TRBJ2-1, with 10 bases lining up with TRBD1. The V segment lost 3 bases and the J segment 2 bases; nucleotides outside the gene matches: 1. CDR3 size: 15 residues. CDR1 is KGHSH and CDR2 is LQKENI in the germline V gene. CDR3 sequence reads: CASSPTGGPYNEQFF. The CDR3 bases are TGTGCCAGCTCACCGACAGGGGGCCCCTACAATGAGCAGTTCTTC. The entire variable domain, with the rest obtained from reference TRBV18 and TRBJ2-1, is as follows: NAGVMQNPRHLVRRRGQEARLRCSPMKGHSHVYWYRQLPEEGLKFMVYLQKENIIDESGMPKERFSAEFPKEGPSILRIQQVVRGDSAAYFCASSPTGGPYNEQFFGPGTRLTVL.

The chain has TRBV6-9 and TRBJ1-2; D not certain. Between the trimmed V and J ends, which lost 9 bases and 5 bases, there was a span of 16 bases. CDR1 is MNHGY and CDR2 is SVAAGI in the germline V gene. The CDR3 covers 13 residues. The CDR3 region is CARRTESRYGYTF. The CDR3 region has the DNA TGTGCCAGAAGAACAGAAAGCAGGTATGGCTACACCTTC.

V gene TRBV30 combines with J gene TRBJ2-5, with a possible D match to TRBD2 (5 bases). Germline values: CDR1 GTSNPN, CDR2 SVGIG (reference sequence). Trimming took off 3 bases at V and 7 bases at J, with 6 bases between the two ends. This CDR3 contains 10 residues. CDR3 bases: TGTGCCTGGAGCGGGGTGACCCAGTACTTC. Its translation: CAWSGVTQYF.

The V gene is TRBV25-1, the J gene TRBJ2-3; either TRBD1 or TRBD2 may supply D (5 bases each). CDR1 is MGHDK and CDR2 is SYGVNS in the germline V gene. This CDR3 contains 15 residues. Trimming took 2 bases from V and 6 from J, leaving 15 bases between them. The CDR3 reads CASSEGTAFTDTQYF. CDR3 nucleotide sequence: TGTGCCAGCAGTGAAGGGACGGCCTTCACTGATACGCAGTATTTT. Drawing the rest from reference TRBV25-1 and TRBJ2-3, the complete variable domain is EADIYQTPRYLVIGTGKKITLECSQTMGHDKMYWYQQDPGMELHLIHYSYGVNSTEKGDLSSESTVSRIRTEHFPLTLESARPSHTSQYLCASSEGTAFTDTQYFGPGTRLTVL.